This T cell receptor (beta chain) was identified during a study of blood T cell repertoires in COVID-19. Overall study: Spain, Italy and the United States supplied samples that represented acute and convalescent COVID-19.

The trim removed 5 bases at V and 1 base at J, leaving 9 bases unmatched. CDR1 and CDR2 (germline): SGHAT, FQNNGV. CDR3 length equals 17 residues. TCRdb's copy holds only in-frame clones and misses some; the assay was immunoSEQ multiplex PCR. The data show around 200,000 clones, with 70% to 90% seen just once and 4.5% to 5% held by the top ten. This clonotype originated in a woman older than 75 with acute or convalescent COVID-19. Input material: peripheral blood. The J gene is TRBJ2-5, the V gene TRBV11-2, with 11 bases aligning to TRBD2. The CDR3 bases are TGTGCCAGCAGCCCAAGACTAGCGGGAAGACTCCAAGAGACCCAGTACTTC. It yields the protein CASSPRLAGRLQETQYF.